This T cell receptor (beta chain) was observed in a study of blood T cells in healthy people across ages. A sample-barcoded 5' primer and a J-beta primer mix were used in a second PCR of about 7 to 11 cycles. TCRdb called the 5' RACE reads again in MiXCR, with one record for every CDR3 protein. Of around 2 million distinct CDR3 sequences in the sample, around 42% were seen once. This clonotype was seen only a few times. The CDR3 is 13 residues long. The V end lost 3 bases, the J end lost 7 bases, and 12 bases lay between the germline ends. The germline V gene has CDR1 SGHAT and CDR2 FQNNGV. The rearrangement links TRBV11-2 to TRBJ1-2; weak D call: TRBD1 (5 bases). Sample: blood. This clonotype was sampled from a human donor in good health. CDR3 region: CASSFEGFRGYTF. CDR3 in DNA: TGTGCCAGCAGCTTCGAGGGGTTTCGTGGCTACACCTTC.